This T cell receptor beta chain derives from a study of CD8+CD57+ T cells in acquired aplastic anemia. Turning to the study itself: Recorded DNA amounts for sorted CD4+ and CD8+ cells had an average of around 3.4 ug. Roughly 10.8 million reads were obtained on average for healthy donor CD4+ cells.

Trimming took 6 bases from V and 4 from J, leaving 9 bases between them. The CDR3 runs 11 residues. Germline lookup yields CDR1 SQVTM and CDR2 ANQGSEA. General study findings and limits: Patients did not significantly differ from controls in CD8+ Simpson's diversity.

This clonotype was seen only a few times. Its target is not known. For CDR3 and TCR beta VDJ profiling, genomic DNA was the template used. Each CDR3 protein is one row after TCRdb ran MiXCR on the reads. This sample has 400,000 to 450,000 distinct CDR3 sequences; about two thirds occur once, and the top ten carry 4%. The source material was sorted CD4+, CD8+, or CD8+CD57+ T cells (not recorded which) from PBMCs. V is TRBV29-1 and J is TRBJ1-2; D is uncertain. The receptor was derived from a human donor in good health, serving as a control. The CDR3 region has the DNA TGCAGCGTCAAGGATGGCTATGGCTACACCTTC. This sequence encodes CSVKDGYGYTF.